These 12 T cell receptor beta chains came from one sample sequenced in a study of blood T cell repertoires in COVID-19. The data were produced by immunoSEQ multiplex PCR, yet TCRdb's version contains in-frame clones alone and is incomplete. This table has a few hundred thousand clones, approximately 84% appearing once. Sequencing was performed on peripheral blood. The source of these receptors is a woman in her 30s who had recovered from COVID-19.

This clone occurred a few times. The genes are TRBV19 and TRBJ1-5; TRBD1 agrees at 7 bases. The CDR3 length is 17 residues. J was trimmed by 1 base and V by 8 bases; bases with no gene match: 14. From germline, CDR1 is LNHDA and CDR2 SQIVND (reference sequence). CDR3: CASRTGIGEGSNQPQHF. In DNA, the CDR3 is TGTGCCAGTCGGACAGGTATCGGAGAGGGCAGCAATCAGCCCCAGCATTTT.

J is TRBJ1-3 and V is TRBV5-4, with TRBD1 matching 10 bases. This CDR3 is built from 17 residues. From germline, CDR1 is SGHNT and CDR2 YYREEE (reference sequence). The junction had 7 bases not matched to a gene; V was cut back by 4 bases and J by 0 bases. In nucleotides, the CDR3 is TGTGCCAGCAGCACACAGACAGGGGGCTTCTCTGGAAACACCATATATTTT. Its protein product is CASSTQTGGFSGNTIYF. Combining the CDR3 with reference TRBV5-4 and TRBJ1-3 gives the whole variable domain ETGVTQSPTHLIKTRGQQVTLRCSSQSGHNTVSWYQQALGQGPQFIFQYYREEENGRGNFPPRFSGLQFPNYSSELNVNALELDDSALYLCASSTQTGGFSGNTIYFGEGSWLTVV.

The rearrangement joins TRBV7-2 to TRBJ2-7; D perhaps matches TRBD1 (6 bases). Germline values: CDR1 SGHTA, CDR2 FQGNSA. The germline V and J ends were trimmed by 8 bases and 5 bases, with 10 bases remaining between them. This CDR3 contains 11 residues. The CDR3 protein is CASGTGNEQYF. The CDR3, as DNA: TGTGCCAGCGGCACAGGGAACGAGCAGTACTTC.

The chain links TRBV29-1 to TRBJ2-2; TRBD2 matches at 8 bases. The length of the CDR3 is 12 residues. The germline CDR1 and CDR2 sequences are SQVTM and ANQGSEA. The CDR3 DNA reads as TGCAGGCGGACTAGCTTCACCGGGGAGCTGTTTTTT. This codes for CRRTSFTGELFF.

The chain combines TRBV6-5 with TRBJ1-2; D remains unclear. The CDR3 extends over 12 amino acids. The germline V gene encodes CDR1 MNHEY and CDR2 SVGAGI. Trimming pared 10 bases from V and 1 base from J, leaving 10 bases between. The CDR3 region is CATRRFNYGYTF. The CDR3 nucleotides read TGTGCCACCAGACGGTTTAACTATGGCTACACCTTC.

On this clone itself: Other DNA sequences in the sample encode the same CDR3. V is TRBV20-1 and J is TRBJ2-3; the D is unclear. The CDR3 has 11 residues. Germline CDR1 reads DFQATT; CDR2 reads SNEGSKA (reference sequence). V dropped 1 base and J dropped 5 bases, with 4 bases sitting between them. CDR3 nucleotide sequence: TGCAGTGCTAGAGTAAAAGATACGCAGTATTTT. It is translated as CSARVKDTQYF.

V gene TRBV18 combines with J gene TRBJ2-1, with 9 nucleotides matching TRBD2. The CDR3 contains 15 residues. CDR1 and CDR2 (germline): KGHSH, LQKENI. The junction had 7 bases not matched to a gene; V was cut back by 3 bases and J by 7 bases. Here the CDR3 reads CASSPGGTSRNEQFF. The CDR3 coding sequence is TGTGCCAGCTCACCGGGGGGGACTAGCCGGAATGAGCAGTTCTTC.

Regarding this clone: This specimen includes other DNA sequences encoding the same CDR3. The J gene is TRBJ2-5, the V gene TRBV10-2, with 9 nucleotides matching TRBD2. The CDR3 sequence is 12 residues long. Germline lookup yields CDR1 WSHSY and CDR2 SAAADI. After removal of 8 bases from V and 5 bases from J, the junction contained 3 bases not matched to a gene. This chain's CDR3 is CASAGGGETQYF. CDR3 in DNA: TGCGCCAGCGCGGGAGGGGGGGAGACCCAGTACTTC.

For the CDR3, the DNA is TGCAGCGTTGAAGATCGTAATACGCAGTATTTT. Its protein is CSVEDRNTQYF. The chain links TRBV29-1 to TRBJ2-3, with D unresolved. This CDR3 is 11 amino acids long. The germline gives CDR1 SQVTM, CDR2 ANQGSEA. Trimming shortened V by 0 bases and J by 7 bases, and 5 bases separated the two germline ends.

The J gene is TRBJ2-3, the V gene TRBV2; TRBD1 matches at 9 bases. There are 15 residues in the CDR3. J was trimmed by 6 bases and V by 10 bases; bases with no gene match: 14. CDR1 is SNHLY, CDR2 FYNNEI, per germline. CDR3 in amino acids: CATISGDRVADTQYF. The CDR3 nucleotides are TGTGCCACCATATCTGGGGACAGGGTAGCCGATACGCAGTATTTT.

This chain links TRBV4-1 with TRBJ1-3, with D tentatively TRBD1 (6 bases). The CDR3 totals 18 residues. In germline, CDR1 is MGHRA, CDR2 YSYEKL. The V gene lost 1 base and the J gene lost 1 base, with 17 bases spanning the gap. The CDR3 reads CASSQAGGGGWSGNTIYF. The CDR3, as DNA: TGCGCCAGCAGCCAAGCGGGGGGCGGGGGGTGGTCTGGAAACACCATATATTTT.

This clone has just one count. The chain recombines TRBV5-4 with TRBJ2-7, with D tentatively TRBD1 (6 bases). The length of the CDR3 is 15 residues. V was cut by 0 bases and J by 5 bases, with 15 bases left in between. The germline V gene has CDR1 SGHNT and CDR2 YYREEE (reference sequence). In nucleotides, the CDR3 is TGTGCCAGCAGCTTGGTAGCAGGGGCCATCCACGAGCAGTACTTC. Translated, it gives CASSLVAGAIHEQYF.